The source of this T cell receptor beta chain is a study of T cell repertoires in cytomegalovirus infection. MiXCR, run by TCRdb on the reads, gives a single entry per CDR3 protein. The profile shows more than 85,000 distinct CDR3 sequences, about 17% of them singletons. The CDR3 consists of 16 residues. V shed 3 bases, J shed 7 bases, and the junction held 9 bases outside the gene matches. CDR1 and CDR2 (germline): SGHTA, FQGNSA. This clonotype was picked up many times. The rearrangement links TRBV7-2 to TRBJ1-6, with 7 nucleotides matching TRBD1. The origin of this receptor is a human donor in good health (CMV status not recorded). Some clones in this sample may be carry-over from other donors' samples. Sequenced: PBMCs. The CDR3 DNA follows: TGTGCCAGCAGCTTGAGCTCCGGGACAGAGAATTCACCCCTCCACTTT. Translating it yields CASSLSSGTENSPLHF.